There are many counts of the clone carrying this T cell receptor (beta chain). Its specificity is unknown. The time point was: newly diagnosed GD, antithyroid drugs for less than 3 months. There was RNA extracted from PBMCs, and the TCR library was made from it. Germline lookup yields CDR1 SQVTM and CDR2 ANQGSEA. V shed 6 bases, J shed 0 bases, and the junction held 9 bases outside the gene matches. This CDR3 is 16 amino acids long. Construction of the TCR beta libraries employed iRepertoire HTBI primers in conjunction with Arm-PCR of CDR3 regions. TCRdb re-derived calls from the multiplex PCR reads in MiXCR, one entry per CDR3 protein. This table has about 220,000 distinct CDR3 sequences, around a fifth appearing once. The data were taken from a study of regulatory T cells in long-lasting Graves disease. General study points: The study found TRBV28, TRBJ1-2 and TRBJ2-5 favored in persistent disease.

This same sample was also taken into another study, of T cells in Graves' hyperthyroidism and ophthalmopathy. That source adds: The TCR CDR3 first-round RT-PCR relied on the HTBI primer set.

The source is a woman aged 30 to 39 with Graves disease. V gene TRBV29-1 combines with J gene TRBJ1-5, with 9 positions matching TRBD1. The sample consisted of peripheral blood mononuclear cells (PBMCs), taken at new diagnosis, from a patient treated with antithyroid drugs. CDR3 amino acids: CSVPGQGDYSNQPQHF. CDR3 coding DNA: TGCAGCGTCCCGGGACAGGGTGATTATAGCAATCAGCCCCAGCATTTT.